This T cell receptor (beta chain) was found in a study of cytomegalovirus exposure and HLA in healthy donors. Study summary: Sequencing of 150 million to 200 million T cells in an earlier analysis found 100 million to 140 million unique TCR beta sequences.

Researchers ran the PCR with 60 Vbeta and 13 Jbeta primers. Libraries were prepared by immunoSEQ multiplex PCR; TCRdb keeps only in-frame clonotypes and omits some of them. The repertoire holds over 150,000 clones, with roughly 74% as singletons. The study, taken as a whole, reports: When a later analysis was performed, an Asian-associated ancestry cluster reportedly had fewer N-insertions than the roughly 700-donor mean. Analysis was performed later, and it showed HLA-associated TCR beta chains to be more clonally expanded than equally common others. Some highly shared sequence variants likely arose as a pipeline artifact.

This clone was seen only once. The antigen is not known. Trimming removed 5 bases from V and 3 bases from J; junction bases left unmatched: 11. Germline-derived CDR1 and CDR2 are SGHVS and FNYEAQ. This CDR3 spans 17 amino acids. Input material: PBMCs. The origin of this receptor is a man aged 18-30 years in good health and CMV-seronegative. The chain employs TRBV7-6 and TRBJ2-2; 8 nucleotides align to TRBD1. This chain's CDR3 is CASSRPEAGGDTGELFF. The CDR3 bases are TGTGCCAGCAGCCGCCCGGAGGCAGGGGGCGACACCGGGGAGCTGTTTTTT.